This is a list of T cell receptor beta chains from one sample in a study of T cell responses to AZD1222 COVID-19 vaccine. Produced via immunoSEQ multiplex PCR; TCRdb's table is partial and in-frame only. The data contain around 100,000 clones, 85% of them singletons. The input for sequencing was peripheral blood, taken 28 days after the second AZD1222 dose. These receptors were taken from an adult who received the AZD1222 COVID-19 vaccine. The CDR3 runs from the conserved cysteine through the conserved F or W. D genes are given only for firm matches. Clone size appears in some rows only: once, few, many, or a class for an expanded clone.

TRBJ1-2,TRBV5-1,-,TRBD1,TGCGCCAGCAGCACGGAACAGGGGCCCTGGAAAAGCTACACCTTC,CASSTEQGPWKSYTF
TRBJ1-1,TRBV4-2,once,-,TGTGCCAGCAGCCAGATCCCTGACGCTGAAGCTTTCTTT,CASSQIPDAEAFF
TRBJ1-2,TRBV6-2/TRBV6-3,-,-,TGTGCCAGCAGTCCCGTTTTAGTGAGCTACACCTTC,CASSPVLVSYTF
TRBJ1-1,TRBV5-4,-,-,TGTGCCAGCAGCTATGGGACAAAAAACACTGAAGCTTTCTTT,CASSYGTKNTEAFF
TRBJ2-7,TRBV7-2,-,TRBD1,TGTGCCAGCAGCTTAGACAGGGGCCTCTCCTACGAGCAGTACTTC,CASSLDRGLSYEQYF
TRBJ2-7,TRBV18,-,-,TGTGCCAGCTCACCACCGTACCAGGGTGACTCCTACGAGCAGTACTTC,CASSPPYQGDSYEQYF
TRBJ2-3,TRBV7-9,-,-,TGTGCCAGCAGCTTAGGACGCATCAAGCCAGATACGCAGTATTTT,CASSLGRIKPDTQYF
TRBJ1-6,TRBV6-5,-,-,TGTGCCAGCCAGACCACACATAATTCACCCCTCCACTTT,CASQTTHNSPLHF
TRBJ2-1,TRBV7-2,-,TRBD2,TGTGCCAGCAGCCCCGGGGGAAGCGGGGGGCCCCGAGGTGAGCAGTTCTTC,CASSPGGSGGPRGEQFF
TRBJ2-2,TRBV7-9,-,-,TGTGCCAGCAGTTCGAAGCCAAATTGGGACCGGACGCGAACCGGGGAGCTGTTTTTT,CASSSKPNWDRTRTGELFF
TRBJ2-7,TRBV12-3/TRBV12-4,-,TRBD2,TGTGCCAGCAGTCTTAGCGGGAGTGGTAAGCAGTACTTC,CASSLSGSGKQYF